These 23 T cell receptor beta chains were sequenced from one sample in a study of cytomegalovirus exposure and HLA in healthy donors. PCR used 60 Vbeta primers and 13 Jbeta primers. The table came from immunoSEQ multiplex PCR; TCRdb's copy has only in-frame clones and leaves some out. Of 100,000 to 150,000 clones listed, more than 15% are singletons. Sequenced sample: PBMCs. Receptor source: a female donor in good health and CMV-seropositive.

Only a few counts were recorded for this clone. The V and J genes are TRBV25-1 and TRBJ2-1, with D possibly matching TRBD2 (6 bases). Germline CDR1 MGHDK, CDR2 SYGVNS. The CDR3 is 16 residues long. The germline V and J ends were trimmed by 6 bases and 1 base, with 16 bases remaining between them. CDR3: CASRSSVAASYNEQFF. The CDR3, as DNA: TGTGCCAGCAGATCTAGTGTAGCGGCATCCTACAATGAGCAGTTCTTC.

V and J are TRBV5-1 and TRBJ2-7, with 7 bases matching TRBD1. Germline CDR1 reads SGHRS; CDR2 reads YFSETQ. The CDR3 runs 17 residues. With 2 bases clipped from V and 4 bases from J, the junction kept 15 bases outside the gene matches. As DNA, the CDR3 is TGCGCCAGCAGCTTAGAACCGGTCCCAGGGGGTCAATACGAGCAGTACTTC. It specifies CASSLEPVPGGQYEQYF.

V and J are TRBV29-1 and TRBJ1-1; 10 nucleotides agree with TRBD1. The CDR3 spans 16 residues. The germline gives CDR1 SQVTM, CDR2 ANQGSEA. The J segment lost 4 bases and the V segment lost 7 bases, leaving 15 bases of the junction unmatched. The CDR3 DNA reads TGCAGCGCATTGGGACAGGGGTTAGGGGTGGTCACTGAAGCTTTCTTT. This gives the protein CSALGQGLGVVTEAFF.

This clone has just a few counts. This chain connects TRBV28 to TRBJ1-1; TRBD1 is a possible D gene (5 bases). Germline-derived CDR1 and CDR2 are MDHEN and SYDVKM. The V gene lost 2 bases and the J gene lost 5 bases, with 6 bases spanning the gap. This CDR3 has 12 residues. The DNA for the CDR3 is TGTGCCAGCAGTTTAAGACAGACTGAAGCTTTCTTT. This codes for CASSLRQTEAFF.

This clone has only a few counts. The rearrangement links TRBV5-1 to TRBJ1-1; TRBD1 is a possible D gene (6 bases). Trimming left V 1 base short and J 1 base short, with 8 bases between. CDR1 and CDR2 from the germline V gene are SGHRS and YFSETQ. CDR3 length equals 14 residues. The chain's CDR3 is CASSLRTENTEAFF. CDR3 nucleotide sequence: TGCGCCAGCAGCTTGAGGACAGAGAACACTGAAGCTTTCTTT.

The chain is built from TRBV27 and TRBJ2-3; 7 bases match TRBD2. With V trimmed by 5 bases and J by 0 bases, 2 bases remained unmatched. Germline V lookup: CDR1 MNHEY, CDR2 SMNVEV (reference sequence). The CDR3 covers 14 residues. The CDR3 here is CASSSGASTDTQYF. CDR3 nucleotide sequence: TGTGCCAGCAGTAGCGGGGCGAGCACAGATACGCAGTATTTT.

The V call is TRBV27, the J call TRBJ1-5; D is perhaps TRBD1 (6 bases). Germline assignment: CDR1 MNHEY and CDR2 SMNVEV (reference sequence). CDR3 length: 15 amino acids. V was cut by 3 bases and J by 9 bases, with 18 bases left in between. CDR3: CASSFQGTPIWPQHF. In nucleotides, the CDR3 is TGTGCCAGCAGTTTTCAGGGGACCCCGATTTGGCCCCAGCATTTT.

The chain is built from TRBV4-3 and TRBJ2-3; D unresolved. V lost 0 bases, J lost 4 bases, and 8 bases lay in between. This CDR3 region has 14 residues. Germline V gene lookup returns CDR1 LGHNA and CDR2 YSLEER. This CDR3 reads CASSQDVAADTQYF. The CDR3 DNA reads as TGCGCCAGCAGCCAAGACGTCGCAGCAGATACGCAGTATTTT.

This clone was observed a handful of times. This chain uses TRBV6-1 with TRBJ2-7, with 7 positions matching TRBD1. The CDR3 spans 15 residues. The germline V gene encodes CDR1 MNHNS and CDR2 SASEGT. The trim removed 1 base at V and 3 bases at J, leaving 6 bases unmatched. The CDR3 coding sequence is TGTGCCAGCAGTGAAGAGACAGGGAAACTCTACGAGCAGTACTTC. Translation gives CASSEETGKLYEQYF.

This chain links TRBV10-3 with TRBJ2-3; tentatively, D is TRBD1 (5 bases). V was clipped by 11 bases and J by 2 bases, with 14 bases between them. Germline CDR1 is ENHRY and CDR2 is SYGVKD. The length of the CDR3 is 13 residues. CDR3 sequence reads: CAAAQGSTDTQYF. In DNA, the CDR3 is TGTGCCGCGGCTCAGGGATCCACAGATACGCAGTATTTT.

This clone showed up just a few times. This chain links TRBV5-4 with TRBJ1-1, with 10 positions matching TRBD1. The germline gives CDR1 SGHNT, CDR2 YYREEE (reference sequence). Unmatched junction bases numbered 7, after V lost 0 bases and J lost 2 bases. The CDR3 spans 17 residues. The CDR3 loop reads CASSLEEGQGPNTEAFF. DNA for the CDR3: TGTGCCAGCAGCTTGGAAGAGGGACAGGGGCCTAACACTGAAGCTTTCTTT.

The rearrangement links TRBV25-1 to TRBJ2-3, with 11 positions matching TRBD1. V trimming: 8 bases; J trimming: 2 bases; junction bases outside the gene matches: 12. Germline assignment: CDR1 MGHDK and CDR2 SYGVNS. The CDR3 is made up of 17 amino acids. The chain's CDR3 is CASAPVPGQGDTDTQYF. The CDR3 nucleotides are TGTGCCAGCGCCCCGGTACCGGGACAGGGGGACACAGATACGCAGTATTTT.

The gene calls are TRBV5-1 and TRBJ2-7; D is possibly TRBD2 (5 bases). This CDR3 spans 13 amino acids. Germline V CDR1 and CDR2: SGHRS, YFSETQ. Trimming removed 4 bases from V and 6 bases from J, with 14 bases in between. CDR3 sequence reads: CASSGPELAEQYF. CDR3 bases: TGCGCCAGCAGCGGGCCTGAGCTAGCCGAGCAGTACTTC.

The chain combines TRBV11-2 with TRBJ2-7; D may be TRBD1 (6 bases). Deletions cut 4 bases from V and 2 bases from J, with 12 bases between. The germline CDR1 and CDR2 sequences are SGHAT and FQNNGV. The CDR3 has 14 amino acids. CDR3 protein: CASSSLQGPYEQYF. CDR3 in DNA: TGTGCCAGCAGCTCTCTCCAGGGGCCCTACGAGCAGTACTTC.

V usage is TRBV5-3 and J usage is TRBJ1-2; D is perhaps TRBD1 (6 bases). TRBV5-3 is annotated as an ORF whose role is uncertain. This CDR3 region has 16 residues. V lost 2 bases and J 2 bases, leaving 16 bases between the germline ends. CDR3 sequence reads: CARSFLSQGENYGYTF. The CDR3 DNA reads TGTGCCAGAAGCTTTTTGTCACAGGGAGAGAACTATGGCTACACCTTC.

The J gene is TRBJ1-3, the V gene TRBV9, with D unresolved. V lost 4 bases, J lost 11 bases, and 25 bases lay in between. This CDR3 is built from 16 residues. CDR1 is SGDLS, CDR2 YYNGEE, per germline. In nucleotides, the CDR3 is TGTGCCAGCAGCCCTCGGAGGGCCCTAAAAGGTCGGGCCATATATTTT. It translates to CASSPRRALKGRAIYF.

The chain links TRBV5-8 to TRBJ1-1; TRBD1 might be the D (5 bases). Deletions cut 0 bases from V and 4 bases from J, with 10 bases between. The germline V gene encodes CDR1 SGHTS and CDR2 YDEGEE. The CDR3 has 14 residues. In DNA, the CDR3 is TGTGCCAGCAGCTTGGTAGCAGGGATCACTGAAGCTTTCTTT. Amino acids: CASSLVAGITEAFF.

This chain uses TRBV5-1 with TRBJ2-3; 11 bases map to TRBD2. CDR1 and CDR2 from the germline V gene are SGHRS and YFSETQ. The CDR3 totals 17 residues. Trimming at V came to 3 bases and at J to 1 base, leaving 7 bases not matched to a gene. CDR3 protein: CASSSTTSGGGTDTQYF. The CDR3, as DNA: TGCGCCAGCAGCTCCACTACTAGCGGGGGTGGCACAGATACGCAGTATTTT.

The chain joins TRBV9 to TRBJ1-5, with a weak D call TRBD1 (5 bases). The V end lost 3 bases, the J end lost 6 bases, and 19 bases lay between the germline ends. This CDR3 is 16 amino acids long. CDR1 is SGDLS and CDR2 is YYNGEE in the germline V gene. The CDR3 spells CASSAGGGMIFQPQHF. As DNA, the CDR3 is TGTGCCAGCAGCGCCGGGGGGGGTATGATCTTTCAGCCCCAGCATTTT.

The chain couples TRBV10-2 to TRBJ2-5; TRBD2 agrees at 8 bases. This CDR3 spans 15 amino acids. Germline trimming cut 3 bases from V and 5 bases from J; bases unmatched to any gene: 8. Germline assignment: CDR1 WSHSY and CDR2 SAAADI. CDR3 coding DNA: TGCGCCAGCAGTGAAAGGCTAGCGGGCGTCGAGACCCAGTACTTC. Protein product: CASSERLAGVETQYF.

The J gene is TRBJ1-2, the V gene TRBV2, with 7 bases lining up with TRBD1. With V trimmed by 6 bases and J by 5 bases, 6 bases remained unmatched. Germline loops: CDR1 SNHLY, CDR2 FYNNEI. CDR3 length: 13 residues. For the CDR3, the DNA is TGTGCCAGCAGGCACAGGGGTGGGTATGGCTACACCTTC. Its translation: CASRHRGGYGYTF.

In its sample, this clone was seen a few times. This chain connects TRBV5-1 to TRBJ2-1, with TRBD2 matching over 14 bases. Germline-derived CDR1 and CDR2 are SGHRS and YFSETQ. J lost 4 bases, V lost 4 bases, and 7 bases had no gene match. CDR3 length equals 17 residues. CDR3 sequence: CASSQGLAGVAYNEQFF. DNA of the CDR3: TGCGCCAGCAGCCAGGGACTAGCGGGGGTCGCTTACAATGAGCAGTTCTTC. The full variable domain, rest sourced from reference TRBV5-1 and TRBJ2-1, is KAGVTQTPRYLIKTRGQQVTLSCSPISGHRSVSWYQQTPGQGLQFLFEYFSETQRNKGNFPGRFSGRQFSNSRSEMNVSTLELGDSALYLCASSQGLAGVAYNEQFFGPGTRLTVL.

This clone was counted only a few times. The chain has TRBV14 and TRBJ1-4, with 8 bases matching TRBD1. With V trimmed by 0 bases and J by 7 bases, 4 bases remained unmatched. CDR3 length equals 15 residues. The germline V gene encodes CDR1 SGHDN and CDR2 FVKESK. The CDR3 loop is CASSQEYRGSEKLFF. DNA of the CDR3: TGTGCCAGCAGCCAAGAGTACAGGGGGAGTGAAAAACTGTTTTTT.